These 23 T cell receptor beta chains were sequenced from one sample in a study of beta chain features in type 1 diabetes. The study's findings and limits: Among all four CD4+ subsets, Type 1 diabetes patients had TCRB CDR3s that were moderately but significantly shorter.

Sequenced material consisted of expressed TCRB transcripts (all of the isolated RNA was reverse transcribed). Method: immunoSEQ multiplex PCR; TCRdb's copy keeps in-frame clones and lacks some. The table includes approximately 260,000 clones, around 25% detected once. Their antigens remain unidentified. The sample taken for sequencing was naive CD4+ T cells from blood. The receptor set was obtained from a young woman with type 1 diabetes.

J is TRBJ2-5 and V is TRBV19, with 7 positions matching TRBD1. Germline lookup yields CDR1 LNHDA and CDR2 SQIVND (reference sequence). The CDR3 is made up of 14 amino acids. Trimming at V came to 4 bases and at J to 4 bases, leaving 6 bases not matched to a gene. CDR3 coding DNA: TGTGCCAGTAGTAGCCAGGGGGTCGGAGAGACCCAGTACTTC. Its protein is CASSSQGVGETQYF.

The chain links TRBV5-4 to TRBJ2-7, with D perhaps TRBD1 (5 bases). Germline V lookup: CDR1 SGHNT, CDR2 YYREEE (reference sequence). V was trimmed by 4 bases and J by 2 bases, leaving 16 bases between them. This CDR3 region has 15 residues. CDR3 bases: TGTGCCAGCAGCGACCCGACAGAGAACCCCTACGAGCAGTACTTC. It codes for CASSDPTENPYEQYF.

There are a few counts of this clone. This chain links TRBV5-4 with TRBJ2-3; perhaps TRBD2 as D (6 bases). V lost 3 bases, J lost 2 bases, and 10 bases lay in between. The V gene's germline CDR1 is SGHNT and CDR2 YYREEE (reference sequence). The CDR3 sequence is 14 residues long. This CDR3 is CASSSGLLTDTQYF. Here the CDR3 DNA reads TGTGCCAGCAGCTCGGGACTCCTCACAGATACGCAGTATTTT.

The V and J genes are TRBV10-3 and TRBJ2-7; 13 bases map to TRBD2. This CDR3 is 13 amino acids long. The J segment lost 10 bases and the V segment lost 4 bases, leaving 4 bases of the junction unmatched. Germline CDR1 and CDR2: ENHRY and SYGVKD. The CDR3 loop is CAISGGLAGEQYF. CDR3 DNA: TGTGCCATCAGTGGCGGACTAGCGGGAGAACAGTACTTC.

The chain is built from TRBV2 and TRBJ2-1; D possibly corresponds to TRBD2 (5 bases). Germline lookup yields CDR1 SNHLY and CDR2 FYNNEI. The CDR3 is 11 residues long. The germline V and J ends were trimmed by 3 bases and 10 bases, with 7 bases remaining between them. CDR3 loop: CASSERREQFF. CDR3 sequence (DNA): TGTGCCAGCAGTGAGCGGAGGGAGCAGTTCTTC.

This chain uses TRBV7-9 with TRBJ2-1, with a weak D call TRBD1 (5 bases). The germline V gene has CDR1 SEHNR and CDR2 FQNEAQ (reference sequence). Trimming shortened V by 4 bases and J by 3 bases, and 16 bases separated the two germline ends. CDR3 size: 16 residues. CDR3 in DNA: TGTGCCAGCAGCTCGCAGGGTAACCCTAGCTACAATGAGCAGTTCTTC. It codes for CASSSQGNPSYNEQFF. The whole variable domain, filled in from reference TRBV7-9 and TRBJ2-1, reads DTGVSQNPRHKITKRGQNVTFRCDPISEHNRLYWYRQTLGQGPEFLTYFQNEAQLEKSRLLSDRFSAERPKGSFSTLEIQRTEQGDSAMYLCASSSQGNPSYNEQFFGPGTRLTVL.

The CDR3 region is CSVELGRRETQYF. As DNA, the CDR3 is TGCAGCGTTGAATTAGGGAGGCGGGAGACCCAGTACTTC. The chain carries TRBV29-1 and TRBJ2-5, with D possibly being TRBD2 (6 bases). The CDR3 totals 13 residues. V dropped 2 bases and J dropped 5 bases, with 12 bases sitting between them. CDR1 and CDR2 (germline): SQVTM, ANQGSEA. Filled out from reference TRBV29-1 and TRBJ2-5, the complete variable domain reads SAVISQKPSRDICQRGTSLTIQCQVDSQVTMMFWYRQQPGQSLTLIATANQGSEATYESGFVIDKFPISRPNLTFSTLTVSNMSPEDSSIYLCSVELGRRETQYFGPGTRLLVL.

The chain combines TRBV7-9 with TRBJ2-1; D possibly corresponds to TRBD2 (6 bases). The CDR3 extends over 13 amino acids. From germline, CDR1 is SEHNR and CDR2 FQNEAQ (reference sequence). The V and J ends lost 5 bases and 5 bases respectively, with 10 bases between them. In nucleotides, the CDR3 is TGTGCCAGCAGCACGACTAGTAACAATGAGCAGTTCTTC. Protein product: CASSTTSNNEQFF. Based on the CDR3 plus reference TRBV7-9 and TRBJ2-1, the full variable domain is DTGVSQNPRHKITKRGQNVTFRCDPISEHNRLYWYRQTLGQGPEFLTYFQNEAQLEKSRLLSDRFSAERPKGSFSTLEIQRTEQGDSAMYLCASSTTSNNEQFFGPGTRLTVL.

There are a few counts of this clone. The chain recombines TRBV7-2 with TRBJ1-1; possible D gene TRBD1, 6 bases. Trimming left V 4 bases short and J 3 bases short, with 6 bases between. The length of the CDR3 is 12 residues. Germline V gene data show CDR1 as SGHTA and CDR2 as FQGNSA. The CDR3: CASSYRDTEAFF. The CDR3, as DNA: TGTGCCAGCAGCTACAGGGACACTGAAGCTTTCTTT.

This clone was picked up a small number of times. This sequence joins TRBV4-1 and TRBJ2-1; the D gene is possibly TRBD1 (6 bases). CDR1 and CDR2 from the germline V gene are MGHRA and YSYEKL. This CDR3 has 16 residues. Deletions cut 1 base from V and 1 base from J, with 11 bases between. The CDR3 DNA reads TGCGCCAGCAGCCAAGCCTTACAGGGTTCCTACAATGAGCAGTTCTTC. Translation: CASSQALQGSYNEQFF.

J is TRBJ1-1 and V is TRBV2, with D tentatively TRBD1 (6 bases). The germline gives CDR1 SNHLY, CDR2 FYNNEI. V lost 4 bases and J 1 base, leaving 7 bases between the germline ends. CDR3 length: 13 residues. CDR3 DNA sequence: TGTGCCAGCAGTGGACAGGAGAACACTGAAGCTTTCTTT. Translated, it gives CASSGQENTEAFF.

This clone has only a few counts. This sequence joins TRBV30 and TRBJ2-1, with 7 bases matching TRBD2. J lost 0 bases, V lost 2 bases, and 1 base had no gene match. Germline loops: CDR1 GTSNPN, CDR2 SVGIG (reference sequence). CDR3 length equals 14 residues. The chain's CDR3 is CAWSSGVSYNEQFF. CDR3 nucleotide sequence: TGTGCCTGGAGTAGCGGGGTCTCCTACAATGAGCAGTTCTTC. The full variable domain, in which reference TRBV30 and TRBJ2-1 provide the parts outside the CDR3, is SQTIHQWPATLVQPVGSPLSLECTVEGTSNPNLYWYRQAAGRGLQLLFYSVGIGQISSEVPQNLSASRPQDRQFILSSKKLLLSDSGFYLCAWSSGVSYNEQFFGPGTRLTVL.

With regard to this clone: This same CDR3 is encoded by further DNA sequences in the sample. V gene TRBV30 combines with J gene TRBJ2-5; D is uncertain. CDR1 and CDR2 from the germline V gene are GTSNPN and SVGIG (reference sequence). The CDR3 runs to 12 residues. Trimming cost V 4 bases and J 1 base, with 7 bases left between them. Here the CDR3 DNA reads TGTGCCTGGACTTCAGGCCAAGAGACCCAGTACTTC. This encodes CAWTSGQETQYF.

J is TRBJ2-5 and V is TRBV7-9, with 8 bases lining up with TRBD2. Germline V gives CDR1 SEHNR, CDR2 FQNEAQ (reference sequence). The CDR3 sequence is 14 residues long. V was clipped by 3 bases and J by 5 bases; unmatched bases: 5. In nucleotides, the CDR3 is TGTGCCAGCAGCTTTTTCACGGGAGGGGAGACCCAGTACTTC. This gives the protein CASSFFTGGETQYF.

The chain couples TRBV30 to TRBJ1-2; TRBD1 matches 8 bases. The length of the CDR3 is 13 residues. V lost 0 bases to trimming and J lost 7 bases; unmatched junction nucleotides: 4. CDR1 is GTSNPN, CDR2 SVGIG, per germline (reference sequence). The CDR3 loop is CAWSVQGVGGYTF. The CDR3 DNA is TGTGCCTGGAGTGTACAGGGGGTAGGTGGCTACACCTTC. The full variable domain, completed using reference TRBV30 and TRBJ1-2, is SQTIHQWPATLVQPVGSPLSLECTVEGTSNPNLYWYRQAAGRGLQLLFYSVGIGQISSEVPQNLSASRPQDRQFILSSKKLLLSDSGFYLCAWSVQGVGGYTFGSGTRLTVV.

V gene TRBV30 combines with J gene TRBJ1-2; D perhaps matches TRBD1 (5 bases). Trimming pared 3 bases from V and 4 bases from J, leaving 15 bases between. CDR1 is GTSNPN, CDR2 SVGIG, per germline (reference sequence). The CDR3 is 14 residues long. CDR3 DNA sequence: TGTGCCTGGAGCGGACATATCGGCGGCTATGGCTACACCTTC. This translates into CAWSGHIGGYGYTF.

This chain joins TRBV9 and TRBJ2-7; TRBD1 agrees at 8 bases. CDR3 size: 14 residues. Per the germline V gene, CDR1 is SGDLS and CDR2 is YYNGEE. Unmatched junction bases numbered 3, after V lost 4 bases and J lost 0 bases. CDR3 sequence reads: CASSRTGSSYEQYF. As DNA, the CDR3 is TGTGCCAGCAGCCGGACAGGGAGCTCCTACGAGCAGTACTTC.

V usage is TRBV4-1 and J usage is TRBJ1-2; D not resolved. V shed 1 base and J shed 2 bases, with 8 bases lying between them. CDR1 is MGHRA and CDR2 is YSYEKL in the germline V gene. CDR3 length equals 14 residues. DNA of the CDR3: TGCGCCAGCAGCCAAGGGCGGGTCAACTATGGCTACACCTTC. Its protein product is CASSQGRVNYGYTF.

The gene calls are TRBV9 and TRBJ1-1, with D perhaps matching TRBD1 (6 bases). The CDR3 loop spans 15 amino acids. Per the germline V gene, CDR1 is SGDLS and CDR2 is YYNGEE. V lost 0 bases to trimming and J lost 0 bases, with 9 bases between them. CDR3 sequence reads: CASSVGGRMNTEAFF. Written as DNA, the CDR3 is TGTGCCAGCAGCGTAGGGGGGCGGATGAACACTGAAGCTTTCTTT.

The chain uses TRBV30 and TRBJ2-5, with 11 positions matching TRBD2. Germline trimming cut 2 bases from V and 1 base from J; bases unmatched to any gene: 9. CDR1 is GTSNPN and CDR2 is SVGIG in the germline V gene (reference sequence). The CDR3 has 17 amino acids. The CDR3 is CAWSRSGRAGLQETQYF. CDR3 DNA sequence: TGTGCCTGGAGTCGTAGCGGGAGGGCCGGTCTCCAAGAGACCCAGTACTTC.

This clone is a singleton in its sample. J is TRBJ2-5 and V is TRBV6-6; D is possibly TRBD1 (6 bases). The length of the CDR3 is 13 residues. Deletions cut 6 bases from V and 5 bases from J, with 13 bases between. Germline assignment: CDR1 MNHNY and CDR2 SVGAGI (reference sequence). The CDR3 bases are TGTGCCAGCAGGGGGACACTAGGGGAGACCCAGTACTTC. This translates into CASRGTLGETQYF.

The CDR3: CSGTTSGGAYEQYF. CDR3 coding DNA: TGCAGCGGGACAACTTCCGGAGGGGCCTACGAGCAGTACTTC. V is TRBV29-1 and J is TRBJ2-7, with D possibly being TRBD2 (6 bases). The V gene lost 7 bases and the J gene lost 2 bases, with 18 bases spanning the gap. The CDR3 contains 14 residues. Germline values: CDR1 SQVTM, CDR2 ANQGSEA.

This clone has a handful of counts. The V call is TRBV4-1, the J call TRBJ2-5; TRBD1 agrees at 11 bases. CDR1 MGHRA and CDR2 YSYEKL come from the germline V gene. V lost 4 bases and J lost 0; bases outside the gene matches: 4. The CDR3 runs 16 residues. The CDR3 sequence is CASSRRDRGYQETQYF. The CDR3 region has the DNA TGCGCCAGCAGCCGACGGGACAGGGGGTACCAAGAGACCCAGTACTTC.